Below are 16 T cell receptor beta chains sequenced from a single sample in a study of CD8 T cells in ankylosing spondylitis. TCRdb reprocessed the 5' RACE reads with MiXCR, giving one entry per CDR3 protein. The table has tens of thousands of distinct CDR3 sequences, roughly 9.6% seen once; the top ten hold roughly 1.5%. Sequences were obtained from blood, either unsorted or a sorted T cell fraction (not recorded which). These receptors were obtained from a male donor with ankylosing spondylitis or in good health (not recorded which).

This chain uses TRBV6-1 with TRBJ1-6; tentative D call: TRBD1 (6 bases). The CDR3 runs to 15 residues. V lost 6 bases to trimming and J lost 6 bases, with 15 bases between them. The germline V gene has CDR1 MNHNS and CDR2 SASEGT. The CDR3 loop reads CASSPTRQANSPLHF. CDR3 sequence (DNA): TGTGCCAGCAGCCCAACTCGACAGGCTAATTCACCCCTCCACTTT.

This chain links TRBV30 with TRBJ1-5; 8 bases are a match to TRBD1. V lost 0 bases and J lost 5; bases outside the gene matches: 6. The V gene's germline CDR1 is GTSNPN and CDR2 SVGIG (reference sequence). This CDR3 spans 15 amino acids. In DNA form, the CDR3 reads TGTGCCTGGAGTGTACTTGGGACAGGCTATCAGCCCCAGCATTTT. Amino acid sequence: CAWSVLGTGYQPQHF.

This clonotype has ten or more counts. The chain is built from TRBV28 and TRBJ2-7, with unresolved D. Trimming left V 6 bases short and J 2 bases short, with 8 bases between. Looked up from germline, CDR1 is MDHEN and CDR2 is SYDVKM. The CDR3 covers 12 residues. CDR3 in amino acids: CASRLDPYEQYF. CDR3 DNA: TGTGCCAGCAGATTAGACCCCTACGAGCAGTACTTC. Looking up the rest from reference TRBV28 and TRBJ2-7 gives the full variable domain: DVKVTQSSRYLVKRTGEKVFLECVQDMDHENMFWYRQDPGLGLRLIYFSYDVKMKEKGDIPEGYSVSREKKERFSLILESASTNQTSMYLCASRLDPYEQYFGPGTRLTVT.

As DNA, the CDR3 is TGTGCCAGCAGCCAAGCGGGGGGGACCGGGGAGCTGTTTTTT. This gives the protein CASSQAGGTGELFF. The chain employs TRBV2 and TRBJ2-2, with 10 bases identical to TRBD2. Germline assignment: CDR1 SNHLY and CDR2 FYNNEI. J gave up 5 bases and V 6 bases, and 3 bases lay outside the gene matches. This CDR3 spans 14 amino acids.

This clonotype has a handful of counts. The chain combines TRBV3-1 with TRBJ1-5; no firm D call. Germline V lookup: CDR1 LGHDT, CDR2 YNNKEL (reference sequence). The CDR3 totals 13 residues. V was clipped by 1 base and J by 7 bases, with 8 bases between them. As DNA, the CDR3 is TGTGCCAGCAGCCAAGGAGGTGGACAGCCCCAGCATTTT. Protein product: CASSQGGGQPQHF.

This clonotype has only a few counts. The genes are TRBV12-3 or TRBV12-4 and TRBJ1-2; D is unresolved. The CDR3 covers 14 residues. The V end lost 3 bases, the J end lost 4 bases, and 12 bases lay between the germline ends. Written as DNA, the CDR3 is TGTGCCAGCAGTTTTGGGGTTTCCCGCTATGGCTACACCTTC. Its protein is CASSFGVSRYGYTF.

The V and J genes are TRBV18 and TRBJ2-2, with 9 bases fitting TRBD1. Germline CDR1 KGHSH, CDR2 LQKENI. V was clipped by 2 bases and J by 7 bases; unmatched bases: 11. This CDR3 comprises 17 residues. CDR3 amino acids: CASSPTDRGLGSGELFF. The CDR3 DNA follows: TGTGCCAGCTCACCAACGGACAGGGGCCTAGGGAGCGGGGAGCTGTTTTTT.

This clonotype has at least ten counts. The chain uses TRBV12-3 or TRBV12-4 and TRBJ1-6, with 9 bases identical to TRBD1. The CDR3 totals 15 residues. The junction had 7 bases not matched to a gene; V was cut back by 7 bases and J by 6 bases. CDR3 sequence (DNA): TGTGCCAGCACCCTGGACAGGGGAATTAATTCACCCCTCCACTTT. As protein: CASTLDRGINSPLHF.

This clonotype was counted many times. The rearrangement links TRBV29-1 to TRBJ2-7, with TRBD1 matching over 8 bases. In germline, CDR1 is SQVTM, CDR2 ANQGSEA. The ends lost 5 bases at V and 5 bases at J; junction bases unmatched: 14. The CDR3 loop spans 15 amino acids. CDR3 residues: CSVKIAAGGFNEQYF. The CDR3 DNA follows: TGCAGCGTTAAGATTGCCGCAGGGGGCTTCAACGAGCAGTACTTC.

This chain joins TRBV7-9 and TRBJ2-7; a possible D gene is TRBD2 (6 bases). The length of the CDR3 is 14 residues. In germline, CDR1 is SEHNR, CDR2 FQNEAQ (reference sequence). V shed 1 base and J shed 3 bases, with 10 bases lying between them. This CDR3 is CASSLGGLYYEQYF. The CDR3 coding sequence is TGTGCCAGCAGCTTAGGGGGACTCTACTACGAGCAGTACTTC.

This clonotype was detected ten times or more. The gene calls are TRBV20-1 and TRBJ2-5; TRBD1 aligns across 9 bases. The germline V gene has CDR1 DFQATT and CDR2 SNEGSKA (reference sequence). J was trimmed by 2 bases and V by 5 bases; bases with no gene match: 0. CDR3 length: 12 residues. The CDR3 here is CSADRGQETQYF. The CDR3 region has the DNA TGCAGTGCTGACAGGGGGCAAGAGACCCAGTACTTC.

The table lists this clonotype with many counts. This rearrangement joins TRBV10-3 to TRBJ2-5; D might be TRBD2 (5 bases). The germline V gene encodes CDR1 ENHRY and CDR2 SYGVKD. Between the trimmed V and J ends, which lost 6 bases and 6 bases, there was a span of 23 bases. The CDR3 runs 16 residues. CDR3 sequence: CAISKVGDNDKKTQYF. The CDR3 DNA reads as TGTGCCATCAGCAAGGTGGGAGACAACGACAAAAAGACCCAGTACTTC.

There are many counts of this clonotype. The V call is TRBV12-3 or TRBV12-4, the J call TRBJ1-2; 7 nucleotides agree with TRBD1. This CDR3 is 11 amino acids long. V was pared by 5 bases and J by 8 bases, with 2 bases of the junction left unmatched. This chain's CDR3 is CASSAGGGYTF. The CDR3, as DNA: TGTGCCAGCAGTGCAGGGGGAGGCTACACCTTC.

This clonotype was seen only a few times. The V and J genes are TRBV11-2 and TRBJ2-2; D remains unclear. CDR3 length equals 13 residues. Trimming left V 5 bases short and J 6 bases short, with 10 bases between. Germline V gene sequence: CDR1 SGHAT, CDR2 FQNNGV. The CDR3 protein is CASSPVRAGELFF. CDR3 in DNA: TGTGCCAGCAGCCCAGTCCGGGCCGGGGAGCTGTTTTTT.

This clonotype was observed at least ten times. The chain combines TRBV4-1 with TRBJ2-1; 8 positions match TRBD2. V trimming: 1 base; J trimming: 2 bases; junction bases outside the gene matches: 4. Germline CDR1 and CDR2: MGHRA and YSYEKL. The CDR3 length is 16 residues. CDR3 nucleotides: TGCGCCAGCAGCCAAGGAGCGGGGGCCACCTACAATGAGCAGTTCTTC. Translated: CASSQGAGATYNEQFF.

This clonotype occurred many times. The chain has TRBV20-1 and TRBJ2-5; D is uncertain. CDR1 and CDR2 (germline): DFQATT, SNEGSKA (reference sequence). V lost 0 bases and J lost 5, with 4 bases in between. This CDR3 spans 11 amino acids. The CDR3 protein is CSAREEETQYF. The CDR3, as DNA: TGCAGTGCTAGAGAGGAGGAGACCCAGTACTTC.